The 27 T cell receptor beta chains reported below all come from one sample, sequenced in a study of blood T cell repertoires in COVID-19. Method: immunoSEQ multiplex PCR; TCRdb's copy keeps in-frame clones and lacks some. The sample has 350,000 or so clones; more than 70% are singletons. The source material was peripheral blood. These TCRs come from a woman under 40 with COVID-19, enrolled during active disease.

This chain uses TRBV2 with TRBJ1-2; the match to TRBD1 covers 8 bases. The CDR3 is made up of 17 amino acids. Trimming at V came to 3 bases and at J to 3 bases, leaving 12 bases not matched to a gene. The germline V gene encodes CDR1 SNHLY and CDR2 FYNNEI. CDR3 sequence: CASSDARDRFGDYGYTF. For the CDR3, the DNA is TGTGCCAGCAGTGATGCCCGGGACAGGTTCGGGGACTATGGCTACACCTTC.

The J gene is TRBJ1-1, the V gene TRBV5-1; tentatively, D is TRBD1 (6 bases). V lost 3 bases and J 3 bases, leaving 12 bases between the germline ends. CDR1 is SGHRS and CDR2 is YFSETQ in the germline V gene. This CDR3 comprises 14 residues. As DNA, the CDR3 is TGCGCCAGCAGCTCCCCTCCAGGGGACACTGAAGCTTTCTTT. Translation gives CASSSPPGDTEAFF.

The chain joins TRBV2 to TRBJ1-1; D not resolved. This CDR3 has 15 residues. Germline V gene lookup returns CDR1 SNHLY and CDR2 FYNNEI. Trimming pared 6 bases from V and 0 bases from J, leaving 14 bases between. CDR3 coding DNA: TGTGCCAGCAGCCCCGGGGAACGAATGAACACTGAAGCTTTCTTT. The encoded protein is CASSPGERMNTEAFF. The entire variable domain, with the rest obtained from reference TRBV2 and TRBJ1-1, is as follows: EPEVTQTPSHQVTQMGQEVILRCVPISNHLYFYWYRQILGQKVEFLVSFYNNEISEKSEIFDDQFSVERPDGSNFTLKIRSTKLEDSAMYFCASSPGERMNTEAFFGQGTRLTVV.

The chain carries TRBV30 and TRBJ1-2; D might be TRBD1 (6 bases). CDR1 and CDR2 (germline): GTSNPN, SVGIG (reference sequence). This CDR3 has 13 residues. V lost 5 bases, J lost 1 base, and 11 bases lay in between. The CDR3 bases are TGTGCCTGGTGGCAGGGGTTTAACTATGGCTACACCTTC. Amino acid sequence: CAWWQGFNYGYTF.

The chain links TRBV6-1 to TRBJ1-2, with D unclear. This CDR3 has 13 residues. V lost 0 bases and J 8 bases, leaving 10 bases between the germline ends. The germline CDR1 and CDR2 sequences are MNHNS and SASEGT. The CDR3 spells CASSEARGTGYTF. CDR3 DNA: TGTGCCAGCAGTGAAGCCCGGGGAACGGGCTACACCTTC.

The CDR3 bases are TGTGCCAGCAGTGCCCCCCCGGGACAGGGCTATAGCAATCAGCCCCAGCATTTT. This gives the protein CASSAPPGQGYSNQPQHF. This chain connects TRBV6-1 to TRBJ1-5; 9 nucleotides line up with TRBD1. From germline, CDR1 is MNHNS and CDR2 SASEGT. This CDR3 is built from 18 residues. Trimming took 4 bases from V and 0 from J; bases not matched to a gene: 10.

The chain employs TRBV18 and TRBJ1-1; D is unresolved. There are 13 residues in the CDR3. Trimming left V 5 bases short and J 4 bases short, with 11 bases between. The germline V gene encodes CDR1 KGHSH and CDR2 LQKENI. The CDR3 nucleotides read TGTGCCAGCTCAGAGGGTGCGGGCACTGAAGCTTTCTTT. Translation gives CASSEGAGTEAFF.

This sequence joins TRBV18 and TRBJ1-1; a weak D match, TRBD1 (5 bases). Trimming removed 2 bases from V and 1 base from J, with 11 bases in between. Looked up from germline, CDR1 is KGHSH and CDR2 is LQKENI. CDR3 length: 15 residues. CDR3 amino acids: CASSPFPGSNTEAFF. CDR3 bases: TGTGCCAGCTCACCATTCCCAGGGTCGAACACTGAAGCTTTCTTT.

CDR3: CASSFRDSVFGYTF. The CDR3 DNA is TGTGCCAGCAGCTTCCGGGACAGCGTTTTTGGCTACACCTTC. The chain employs TRBV7-9 and TRBJ1-2; the match to TRBD1 covers 7 bases. Germline V lookup: CDR1 SEHNR, CDR2 FQNEAQ (reference sequence). J lost 7 bases, V lost 3 bases, and 8 bases had no gene match. This CDR3 region has 14 residues.

CDR3 protein: CASSPRQGNQPQHF. The CDR3 nucleotides are TGTGCCAGCAGCCCCCGACAGGGGAATCAGCCCCAGCATTTT. The V call is TRBV7-2, the J call TRBJ1-5, with TRBD1 matching over 8 bases. With V trimmed by 5 bases and J by 4 bases, 4 bases remained unmatched. Germline values: CDR1 SGHTA, CDR2 FQGNSA. This CDR3 has 14 residues.

The rearrangement joins TRBV7-8 to TRBJ2-3; D gene uncertain. With 3 bases removed from V and 0 bases from J, the gap between germline ends came to 13 bases. The CDR3 consists of 16 residues. Germline CDR1 SGHVS, CDR2 FQNEAQ. This CDR3 reads CASSFRVTTSTDTQYF. Here the CDR3 DNA reads TGTGCCAGCAGCTTTCGGGTTACGACTAGCACAGATACGCAGTATTTT.

CDR3 nucleotide sequence: TGTGCCAGCAGCCCCCCCAGGGGCCGAAGCCAGAACACTGAAGCTTTCTTT. Translated: CASSPPRGRSQNTEAFF. This chain connects TRBV7-9 to TRBJ1-1; TRBD1 might be the D (6 bases). This CDR3 comprises 17 residues. Germline CDR1 is SEHNR and CDR2 is FQNEAQ (reference sequence). The ends were cut back, 5 bases at V and 1 base at J, with 20 bases in the middle.

Turning to this clone: The identical CDR3 is also encoded by other nucleotide sequences in the sample. The CDR3 nucleotides are TGTGCCAGCAGCCTTACAGGGTACACTGAAGCTTTCTTT. This translates into CASSLTGYTEAFF. V gene TRBV27 combines with J gene TRBJ1-1; D perhaps matches TRBD1 (6 bases). Germline-derived CDR1 and CDR2 are MNHEY and SMNVEV (reference sequence). The CDR3 has 13 amino acids. V lost 6 bases and J lost 3, with 11 bases in between.

The V gene is TRBV18, the J gene TRBJ2-2, with 8 positions matching TRBD1. The CDR3 runs to 15 residues. V trimming: 2 bases; J trimming: 6 bases; junction bases outside the gene matches: 5. CDR1 is KGHSH, CDR2 LQKENI, per germline. This chain's CDR3 is CASSPGQGDAGELFF. DNA for the CDR3: TGTGCCAGCTCACCAGGACAGGGTGACGCCGGGGAGCTGTTTTTT.

The chain is built from TRBV28 and TRBJ1-1; D gene uncertain. The V gene lost 3 bases and the J gene lost 10 bases, with 15 bases spanning the gap. The CDR3 contains 13 residues. Per the germline V gene, CDR1 is MDHEN and CDR2 is SYDVKM. For the CDR3, the DNA is TGTGCCAGCAGTTTGCAGGTGGGAGAGGGAGCTTTCTTT. It specifies CASSLQVGEGAFF.

This clone showed up just once. The CDR3 nucleotides read TGTGCCAGCAGTGTCGAGGTCGAATATGGAAAACTGTTTTTT. Translating gives CASSVEVEYGKLFF. The rearrangement joins TRBV14 to TRBJ1-4; D call uncertain. Germline CDR1 is SGHDN and CDR2 is FVKESK. CDR3 length: 14 amino acids. Trimming removed 6 bases from V and 10 bases from J, with 18 bases in between.

The chain uses TRBV2 and TRBJ2-1, with D possibly matching TRBD2 (6 bases). The ends were cut back, 7 bases at V and 6 bases at J, with 13 bases in the middle. This CDR3 comprises 13 residues. Germline CDR1 is SNHLY and CDR2 is FYNNEI. As DNA, the CDR3 is TGTGCCAGCATGCTCGGACTAATCAATGAGCAGTTCTTC. This sequence encodes CASMLGLINEQFF.

The J gene is TRBJ1-5, the V gene TRBV27; 9 bases align to TRBD1. This CDR3 spans 15 amino acids. Germline CDR1 MNHEY, CDR2 SMNVEV (reference sequence). The trim removed 6 bases at V and 6 bases at J, leaving 9 bases unmatched. This chain's CDR3 is CASSPGTGTLQPQHF. Written as DNA, the CDR3 is TGTGCCAGCAGCCCCGGGACAGGGACCCTTCAGCCCCAGCATTTT.

The DNA of the CDR3 is TGTGCCAGCAGTTTATCGACGGGCAGGGGAAAGACCCAGTACTTC. Its protein is CASSLSTGRGKTQYF. V and J are TRBV27 and TRBJ2-5; a weak D match, TRBD1 (6 bases). The CDR3 runs 15 residues. V lost 0 bases to trimming and J lost 6 bases, with 14 bases between them. Germline V CDR1 and CDR2: MNHEY, SMNVEV (reference sequence).

The rearrangement joins TRBV4-1 to TRBJ1-1; 8 bases map to TRBD1. The CDR3 covers 14 residues. The germline V gene has CDR1 MGHRA and CDR2 YSYEKL. V gave up 4 bases and J gave up 1 base; unmatched junction bases: 2. CDR3 DNA sequence: TGCGCCAGCAGCCCGGGACAGGAGAACACTGAAGCTTTCTTT. Protein product: CASSPGQENTEAFF.

The chain recombines TRBV23-1 with TRBJ1-2, with 11 bases that match TRBD1. TRBV23-1 is noted as an ORF with a role that remains uncertain. The V gene end was trimmed by 0 bases and the J gene end by 8 bases; junction bases not matched to a gene: 8. The CDR3 length is 16 residues. Here the CDR3 DNA reads TGCGCCAGCAGTCAATCGTCCACGGACAGGGGGCAGGGCTACACCTTC. It translates to CASSQSSTDRGQGYTF.

V usage is TRBV2 and J usage is TRBJ2-5; no reliable D call. Germline CDR1 SNHLY, CDR2 FYNNEI. V gave up 2 bases and J gave up 3 bases, with 7 bases separating them. The CDR3 spans 13 residues. The CDR3 loop is CASSEQREETQYF. The CDR3 DNA sequence: TGTGCCAGCAGTGAACAGCGCGAAGAGACCCAGTACTTC. The whole variable domain, filled in from reference TRBV2 and TRBJ2-5, reads EPEVTQTPSHQVTQMGQEVILRCVPISNHLYFYWYRQILGQKVEFLVSFYNNEISEKSEIFDDQFSVERPDGSNFTLKIRSTKLEDSAMYFCASSEQREETQYFGPGTRLLVL.

This rearrangement joins TRBV18 to TRBJ1-4; the match to TRBD1 covers 11 bases. V lost 0 bases, J lost 0 bases, and 6 bases stayed unmatched. CDR3 size: 19 residues. Per the germline V gene, CDR1 is KGHSH and CDR2 is LQKENI. The CDR3 loop is CASSPPGQGALATNEKLFF. The CDR3 nucleotides read TGTGCCAGCTCACCACCAGGACAGGGGGCGTTAGCAACTAATGAAAAACTGTTTTTT.

The rearrangement links TRBV19 to TRBJ1-1; 8 bases match TRBD1. The CDR3 totals 15 residues. Germline CDR1 LNHDA, CDR2 SQIVND (reference sequence). The V segment lost 7 bases and the J segment 3 bases; nucleotides outside the gene matches: 10. CDR3 residues: CASTPDRDHDTEAFF. In nucleotides, the CDR3 is TGTGCCAGTACCCCGGACAGGGACCATGACACTGAAGCTTTCTTT.

CDR3 protein: CASTSGTMIHTQYF. DNA of the CDR3: TGTGCCTCTACCTCGGGGACTATGATCCATACGCAGTATTTT. This rearrangement joins TRBV2 to TRBJ2-3; 7 bases are shared with TRBD2. The length of the CDR3 is 14 residues. The V and J ends lost 11 bases and 7 bases, in that order; junction bases with no gene match: 15. The germline CDR1 and CDR2 sequences are SNHLY and FYNNEI. Complete variable domain (other parts from reference TRBV2 and TRBJ2-3): EPEVTQTPSHQVTQMGQEVILRCVPISNHLYFYWYRQILGQKVEFLVSFYNNEISEKSEIFDDQFSVERPDGSNFTLKIRSTKLEDSAMYFCASTSGTMIHTQYFGPGTRLTVL.

The genes are TRBV20-1 and TRBJ1-5; 7 positions match TRBD1. The CDR3 spans 14 residues. V was pared by 3 bases and J by 9 bases, with 11 bases of the junction left unmatched. Germline CDR1 DFQATT, CDR2 SNEGSKA (reference sequence). CDR3 sequence: CSASKTGSAGPQHF. CDR3 sequence (DNA): TGCAGTGCTAGTAAGACAGGGTCGGCGGGGCCCCAGCATTTT.

This chain joins TRBV19 and TRBJ1-1; D might be TRBD1 (5 bases). This CDR3 contains 11 residues. Germline assignment: CDR1 LNHDA and CDR2 SQIVND (reference sequence). V was cut by 9 bases and J by 10 bases, with 15 bases left in between. CDR3 amino acids: CASHWGGRAFF. For the CDR3, the DNA is TGTGCCAGCCATTGGGGGGGTAGAGCTTTCTTT.